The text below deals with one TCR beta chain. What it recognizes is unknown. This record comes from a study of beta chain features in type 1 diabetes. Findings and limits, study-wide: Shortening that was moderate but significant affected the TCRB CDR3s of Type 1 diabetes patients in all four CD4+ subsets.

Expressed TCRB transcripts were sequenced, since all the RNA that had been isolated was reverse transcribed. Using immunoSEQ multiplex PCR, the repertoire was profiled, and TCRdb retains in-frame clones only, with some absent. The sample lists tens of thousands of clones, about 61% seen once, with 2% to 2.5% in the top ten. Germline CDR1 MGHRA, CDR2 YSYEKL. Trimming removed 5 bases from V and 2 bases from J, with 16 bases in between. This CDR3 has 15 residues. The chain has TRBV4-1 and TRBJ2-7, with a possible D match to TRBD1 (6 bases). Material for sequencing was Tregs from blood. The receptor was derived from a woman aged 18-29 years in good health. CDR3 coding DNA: TGCGCCAGCAGCAAGGGGCAGGGGCCAACCTACGAGCAGTACTTC. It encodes CASSKGQGPTYEQYF.